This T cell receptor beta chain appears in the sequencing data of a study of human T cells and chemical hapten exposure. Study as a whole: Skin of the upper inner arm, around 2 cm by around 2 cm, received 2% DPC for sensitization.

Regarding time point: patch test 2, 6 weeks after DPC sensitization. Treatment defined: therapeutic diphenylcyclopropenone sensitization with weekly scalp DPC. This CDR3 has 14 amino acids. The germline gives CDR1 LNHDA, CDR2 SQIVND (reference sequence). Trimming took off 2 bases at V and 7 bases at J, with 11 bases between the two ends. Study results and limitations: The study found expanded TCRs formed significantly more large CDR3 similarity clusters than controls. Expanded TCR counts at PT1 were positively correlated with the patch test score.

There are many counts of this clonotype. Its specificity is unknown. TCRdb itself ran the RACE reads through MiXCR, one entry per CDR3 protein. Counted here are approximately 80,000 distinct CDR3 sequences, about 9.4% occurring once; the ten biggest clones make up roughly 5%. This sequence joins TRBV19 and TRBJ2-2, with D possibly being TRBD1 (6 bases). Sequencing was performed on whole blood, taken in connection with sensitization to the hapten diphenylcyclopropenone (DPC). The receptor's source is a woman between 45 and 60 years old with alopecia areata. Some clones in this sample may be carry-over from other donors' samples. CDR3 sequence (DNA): TGTGCCAGTAGTATAAATTCAGGGGTCGGGGAGCTGTTTTTT. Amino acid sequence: CASSINSGVGELFF.